This entry lists 20 T cell receptor beta chains sequenced from one sample in a study of blood T cell repertoires in COVID-19. The data were produced by immunoSEQ multiplex PCR, yet TCRdb's version contains in-frame clones alone and is incomplete. The data contain just over 300,000 clones, 70% to 90% of them singletons. Sequencing was carried out using PBMCs or T cells enriched from blood (not recorded which). The receptors originated from a man aged 25-40 years who had recovered from COVID-19.

This chain connects TRBV24-1 to TRBJ1-2, with 7 bases that match TRBD1. The germline V gene has CDR1 KGHDR and CDR2 SFDVKD. This CDR3 has 10 amino acids. The V and J ends lost 9 bases and 10 bases, in that order; junction bases with no gene match: 4. The CDR3 region is CATLDRVYTF. CDR3 sequence (DNA): TGTGCCACCTTAGACAGGGTCTACACCTTC.

The chain employs TRBV6-5 and TRBJ2-7; 7 nucleotides match TRBD1. V gave up 2 bases and J gave up 2 bases; unmatched junction bases: 6. The CDR3 covers 15 residues. The germline V gene encodes CDR1 MNHEY and CDR2 SVGAGI. As DNA, the CDR3 is TGTGCCAGCAGTTACGGCCGGGACAGAGCCTACGAGCAGTACTTC. It translates to CASSYGRDRAYEQYF.

V is TRBV5-6 and J is TRBJ1-2; possibly TRBD1 for D (6 bases). The V end lost 1 base, the J end lost 6 bases, and 22 bases lay between the germline ends. This CDR3 is 17 amino acids long. The germline gives CDR1 SGHDT, CDR2 YYEEEE. The CDR3 sequence: CASSLRPGGEGTNGYTF. The CDR3 nucleotides read TGTGCCAGCAGCTTGAGGCCTGGGGGCGAGGGGACTAATGGCTACACCTTC.

This rearrangement joins TRBV7-6 to TRBJ2-3; no definite D call. Germline V lookup: CDR1 SGHVS, CDR2 FNYEAQ. Trimming took off 1 base at V and 2 bases at J, with 7 bases between the two ends. CDR3 length: 14 amino acids. The CDR3 nucleotides read TGTGCCAGCAGCTTAGGGAGTCCCACAGATACGCAGTATTTT. It specifies CASSLGSPTDTQYF.

Remarks on this clone: Other DNA sequences in the sample encode the same CDR3. The chain joins TRBV6-2 or TRBV6-3 to TRBJ2-7; D possibly corresponds to TRBD1 (6 bases). There are 14 residues in the CDR3. V was trimmed by 0 bases and J by 1 base, leaving 7 bases between them. Looked up from germline, CDR1 is MNHEY and CDR2 is SVGEGT. As DNA, the CDR3 is TGTGCCAGCAGTTACTCAGGACAGTCCTACGAGCAGTACTTC. The encoded protein is CASSYSGQSYEQYF.

The chain links TRBV5-1 to TRBJ2-5; D is uncertain. V lost 4 bases to trimming and J lost 5 bases, with 21 bases between them. CDR3 length: 16 residues. The germline V gene has CDR1 SGHRS and CDR2 YFSETQ. Here the CDR3 DNA reads TGCGCCAGCAGCCGCAACGCCCTCGGCGGTGCCGAGACCCAGTACTTC. It encodes CASSRNALGGAETQYF.

The chain recombines TRBV9 with TRBJ2-3; the match to TRBD1 covers 7 bases. The length of the CDR3 is 16 residues. The germline V gene has CDR1 SGDLS and CDR2 YYNGEE. After removal of 3 bases from V and 4 bases from J, the junction contained 11 bases not matched to a gene. Written as DNA, the CDR3 is TGTGCCAGCAGCGAAACGACAGGGTCGAGCGCAGATACGCAGTATTTT. It is translated as CASSETTGSSADTQYF.

In this sample, this clone turned up a few times. This chain uses TRBV6-5 with TRBJ1-2; maybe TRBD1 (5 bases). The germline V and J ends were trimmed by 6 bases and 8 bases, with 13 bases remaining between them. There are 12 residues in the CDR3. Germline V gene sequence: CDR1 MNHEY, CDR2 SVGAGI. The CDR3 loop reads CASRSGGEGYTF. CDR3 DNA sequence: TGTGCCAGCAGATCCGGGGGGGAAGGCTACACCTTC.

The J gene is TRBJ1-1, the V gene TRBV6-5; the D gene is possibly TRBD1 (5 bases). Trimming took off 0 bases at V and 1 base at J, with 12 bases between the two ends. Germline CDR1 MNHEY, CDR2 SVGAGI. The CDR3 is 16 amino acids. CDR3 amino acids: CASSYSIRQGNTEAFF. The CDR3 coding sequence is TGTGCCAGCAGTTACTCGATCAGGCAGGGGAACACTGAAGCTTTCTTT.

This rearrangement joins TRBV5-8 to TRBJ1-5; D possibly corresponds to TRBD1 (5 bases). V was shortened by 6 bases and J by 2 bases, with 15 bases between the two germline ends. Germline loops: CDR1 SGHTS, CDR2 YDEGEE. The CDR3 is 15 amino acids. The CDR3 bases are TGTGCCAGCAATTCCGGGGGAGTCGGCAATCAGCCCCAGCATTTT. Translating gives CASNSGGVGNQPQHF.

CDR3 residues: CASSLLPSGTGELFF. DNA for the CDR3: TGTGCCAGCAGTTTACTCCCGTCGGGGACCGGGGAGCTGTTTTTT. The V call is TRBV27, the J call TRBJ2-2; D perhaps matches TRBD2 (5 bases). V was pared by 2 bases and J by 5 bases, with 12 bases between. The germline V gene encodes CDR1 MNHEY and CDR2 SMNVEV (reference sequence). The CDR3 is 15 amino acids.

The rearrangement links TRBV9 to TRBJ2-7; possible D gene TRBD2, 6 bases. Germline V gene lookup returns CDR1 SGDLS and CDR2 YYNGEE. The CDR3 has 15 amino acids. Trimming pared 3 bases from V and 4 bases from J, leaving 17 bases between. The CDR3 protein is CASSDRDSSSYEQYF. CDR3 bases: TGTGCCAGCAGCGACCGGGACTCTTCGTCGTACGAGCAGTACTTC.

V gene TRBV7-9 combines with J gene TRBJ2-3; D might be TRBD1 (6 bases). V lost 5 bases to trimming and J lost 5 bases, with 11 bases between them. Germline CDR1 is SEHNR and CDR2 is FQNEAQ (reference sequence). The CDR3 runs to 13 residues. Here the CDR3 reads CASSRTEQDTQYF. The DNA of the CDR3 is TGTGCCAGCAGCCGGACAGAACAAGATACGCAGTATTTT.

This chain links TRBV6-1 with TRBJ2-4, with 12 bases fitting TRBD2. Germline lookup yields CDR1 MNHNS and CDR2 SASEGT. The CDR3 length is 17 residues. V shed 4 bases, J shed 1 base, and the junction held 5 bases outside the gene matches. The CDR3 nucleotides read TGTGCCAGCAGTGTCAGCGGACTAGCGGGGGCCAAAAACATTCAGTACTTC. This sequence encodes CASSVSGLAGAKNIQYF.

The V gene is TRBV27, the J gene TRBJ2-3; 10 nucleotides line up with TRBD2. The CDR3 consists of 16 residues. The junction had 8 bases not matched to a gene; V was cut back by 6 bases and J by 2 bases. Germline values: CDR1 MNHEY, CDR2 SMNVEV (reference sequence). The CDR3 region is CASRPRSGGTTDTQYF. For the CDR3, the DNA is TGTGCCAGCAGGCCCCGTAGCGGGGGGACCACAGATACGCAGTATTTT.

This sequence joins TRBV19 and TRBJ1-1, with TRBD1 identical over 7 bases. The CDR3 contains 15 residues. V shed 6 bases, J shed 0 bases, and the junction held 7 bases outside the gene matches. The V gene's germline CDR1 is LNHDA and CDR2 SQIVND (reference sequence). This CDR3 is CASSRDRSMNTEAFF. As DNA, the CDR3 is TGTGCCAGTAGCCGGGACAGAAGCATGAACACTGAAGCTTTCTTT.

In its sample, this clone was seen once. The chain carries TRBV5-1 and TRBJ1-2, with D perhaps TRBD1 (5 bases). Germline V gene data show CDR1 as SGHRS and CDR2 as YFSETQ. With 1 base removed from V and 6 bases from J, the gap between germline ends came to 16 bases. This CDR3 has 15 residues. CDR3 in amino acids: CASSLRLTGGDGYTF. CDR3 coding DNA: TGCGCCAGCAGCTTGAGGTTAACAGGCGGTGATGGCTACACCTTC.

This clone came up a few times. J is TRBJ2-3 and V is TRBV19; D might be TRBD2 (6 bases). The CDR3 sequence is 14 residues long. Germline CDR1 and CDR2: LNHDA and SQIVND (reference sequence). The ends were cut back, 6 bases at V and 0 bases at J, with 10 bases in the middle. The CDR3 nucleotides read TGTGCCAGTAGGCGGGATTTTAGCACAGATACGCAGTATTTT. It codes for CASRRDFSTDTQYF.

V and J are TRBV3-1 (or the pseudogene TRBV3-2) and TRBJ2-5; the D gene is possibly TRBD1 (6 bases). V dropped 0 bases and J dropped 3 bases, with 23 bases sitting between them. Germline V gives CDR1 LGHDT, CDR2 YNNKEL (reference sequence). This CDR3 contains 19 residues. The CDR3: CASSQERPSLGGIKETQYF. The CDR3 coding sequence is TGTGCCAGCAGCCAAGAGAGGCCGTCCCTAGGGGGTATCAAAGAGACCCAGTACTTC.

This clone turned up a few times. The genes are TRBV6-4 and TRBJ1-1, with D perhaps matching TRBD1 (6 bases). There are 15 residues in the CDR3. Trimming left V 5 bases short and J 8 bases short, with 21 bases between. Germline loops: CDR1 MRHNA, CDR2 SNTAGT. CDR3 sequence reads: CASSPDDGTSQEAFF. CDR3 sequence (DNA): TGTGCCAGCAGTCCAGATGACGGGACATCTCAAGAAGCTTTCTTT.